This TCR beta chain was recorded in a study of CD8+ T cells in alopecia areata. The treatment denotes: oral pan-JAK inhibitor, 5-10 mg twice daily. The investigators collected lesional scalp punch biopsies and peripheral blood from alopecia areata patients. Following extraction, RNA underwent reverse transcription to cDNA, which served as the sequencing template. Libraries were prepared by immunoSEQ multiplex PCR; TCRdb keeps only in-frame clonotypes and omits some of them. This sample carries 190,000 or so clones, roughly 50% of them seen once, and the ten largest clones take roughly 12%. Looked up from germline, CDR1 is SQVTM and CDR2 is ANQGSEA. The CDR3 extends over 13 amino acids. V lost 6 bases and J 2 bases, leaving 13 bases between the germline ends.

The rearrangement joins TRBV29-1 to TRBJ1-2; D gene uncertain. Sequencing used CD8+ T cells sorted from blood, obtained at week 24, from a patient treated with tofacitinib. The sequence derives from a human donor with alopecia areata. Here the CDR3 DNA reads TGCAGCGTACCAAACGAAGGAAACTATGGCTACACCTTC. Protein: CSVPNEGNYGYTF.